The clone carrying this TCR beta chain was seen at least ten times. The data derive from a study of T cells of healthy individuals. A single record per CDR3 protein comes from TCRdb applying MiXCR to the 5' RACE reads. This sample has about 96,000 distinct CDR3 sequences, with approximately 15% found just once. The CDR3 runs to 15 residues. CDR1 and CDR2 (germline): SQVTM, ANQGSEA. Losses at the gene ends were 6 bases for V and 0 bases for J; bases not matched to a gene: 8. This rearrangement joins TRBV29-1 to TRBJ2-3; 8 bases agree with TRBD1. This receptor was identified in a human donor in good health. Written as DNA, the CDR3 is TGCAGCGTCCTTCGGACAGGGCTGAGCACAGATACGCAGTATTTT. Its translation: CSVLRTGLSTDTQYF.